This entry lists 32 T cell receptor beta chains sequenced from one sample in a study of tumor and adjacent non-tumor tissue in lung cancer. A modified ARM-PCR protocol with three rounds of nested PCR amplified TCRbeta. TCRdb itself ran the multiplex PCR reads through MiXCR, one entry per CDR3 protein. The table has 120,000 or so distinct CDR3 sequences, around three fifths seen once. No cell sorting was done before RNA was extracted from the tissue. Sample: lung tumor tissue. These receptors all stem from a man aged 30-40 years with non-small cell lung cancer.

This clonotype was counted at least ten times. The genes are TRBV10-3 and TRBJ1-1; D is uncertain. Germline values: CDR1 ENHRY, CDR2 SYGVKD. CDR3 size: 13 residues. The V and J ends lost 0 bases and 6 bases respectively, with 8 bases between them. The CDR3 bases are TGTGCCATCAGTGAGTCGGGGTTCGCTGAAGCTTTCTTT. Its translation: CAISESGFAEAFF.

This clonotype was seen ten or more times. The CDR3, as DNA: TGCAGTGCGCCAATTGCGGGAGTTGGTAAAGGGGAGCTGTTTTTT. It encodes CSAPIAGVGKGELFF. V and J are TRBV20-1 and TRBJ2-2; 7 bases are shared with TRBD2. Germline values: CDR1 DFQATT, CDR2 SNEGSKA (reference sequence). V shed 6 bases and J 8 bases; nucleotides not matched to a gene: 15. The CDR3 spans 15 residues.

In its sample, this clonotype was seen once. The junction shows a germline mismatch at one end, possibly a read error. The CDR3 DNA follows: TGTGTCAGCAGCCAAGACCTTAACTTTGGGGCCAACGTCCTGACTTTC. The encoded protein is CVSSQDLNFGANVLTF. The rearrangement links TRBV4-2 to TRBJ2-6, with unresolved D. Germline V lookup: CDR1 LGHNA, CDR2 YNFKEQ. CDR3 length equals 16 residues.

This clonotype was observed a handful of times. A much larger clonotype is one base distant, so this may be a read error. This chain connects TRBV29-1 to TRBJ1-1; D gene ambiguous. Germline V gene data show CDR1 as SQVTM and CDR2 as ANQGSEA. V lost 5 bases to trimming and J lost 4 bases, with 14 bases between them. The CDR3 length is 13 residues. In DNA, the CDR3 is TGCAGCGTTCATACGAGGGCAGGCACTGAAGCTTTCTTT. Amino acid sequence: CSVHTRAGTEAFF.

Regarding this clonotype: This sequence may be a read error, since a much larger clone differs from it by one base. The chain has TRBV6-2 or TRBV6-3 and TRBJ1-1, with D uncertain. The CDR3 has 14 amino acids. CDR1 and CDR2 (germline): MNHEY, SVGEGT. Trimming cost V 11 bases and J 1 base, with 17 bases left between them. Written as DNA, the CDR3 is TGTGCCGGCACCATGGGGTACCCGAACACTGAAGCTTTCTTT. Encoded protein: CAGTMGYPNTEAFF.

As concerns this clonotype: One base away lies a much larger clone, so this may be a sequencing read error. DNA of the CDR3: TGTGCCAGCAGCTGGGACTGGAATTCACCCCTCCACTTT. It specifies CASSWDWNSPLHF. The J gene is TRBJ1-6, the V gene TRBV5-6; weak D call: TRBD1 (5 bases). Trimming cost V 3 bases and J 7 bases, with 8 bases left between them. This CDR3 contains 13 residues. Germline V CDR1 and CDR2: SGHDT, YYEEEE.

This clonotype was picked up many times. J is TRBJ2-2 and V is TRBV11-2, with TRBD2 as a possible D gene (6 bases). V lost 9 bases to trimming and J lost 1 base, with 12 bases between them. CDR1 and CDR2 (germline): SGHAT, FQNNGV. The CDR3 is 14 amino acids. The CDR3 bases are TGTGCCAGTACCCCTAGCGTGAACACCGGGGAGCTGTTTTTT. It translates to CASTPSVNTGELFF.

In its sample, this clonotype was seen many times. The V gene is TRBV6-2 or TRBV6-3, the J gene TRBJ2-5; TRBD1 aligns across 7 bases. Germline V lookup: CDR1 MNHEY, CDR2 SVGEGT. The CDR3 totals 14 residues. J was trimmed by 3 bases and V by 2 bases; bases with no gene match: 3. The CDR3 is CASSYVDREETQYF. In nucleotides, the CDR3 is TGTGCCAGCAGTTACGTCGACAGGGAAGAGACCCAGTACTTC.

This clonotype was detected a few times. The CDR3 DNA sequence: TGTGCCGCGGGAATGAGCGCAGATACGCAGTATTTT. This gives the protein CAAGMSADTQYF. The chain joins TRBV11-2 to TRBJ2-3; possible D gene TRBD2, 6 bases. V shed 11 bases and J shed 4 bases, with 13 bases lying between them. CDR1 is SGHAT, CDR2 FQNNGV, per germline. The CDR3 has 12 residues.

The chain combines TRBV13 with TRBJ2-1; 7 bases map to TRBD1. Trimming took 4 bases from V and 11 from J; bases not matched to a gene: 11. From germline, CDR1 is PRHDT and CDR2 FYEKMQ (reference sequence). The CDR3 covers 14 residues. This chain's CDR3 is CASSSTGKDDKQFF. The CDR3 coding sequence is TGTGCCAGCAGCTCGACAGGGAAGGATGACAAGCAGTTCTTC.

This clonotype has more than one count but fewer than ten. Germline and junction disagree at one end, which may indicate a read error. CDR3 nucleotides: TGTGCCAACAGTTCCGGGGCTAGCGGGGGGGAGCAGTACTTC. The encoded protein is CANSSGASGGEQYF. The rearrangement joins TRBV12-3 or TRBV12-4 to TRBJ2-7; TRBD2 matches 11 bases. CDR3 size: 14 residues.

The rearrangement links TRBV12-3 or TRBV12-4 to TRBJ2-5; tentative D call: TRBD2 (7 bases). CDR3 length: 14 residues. Trimming removed 9 bases at V and 5 bases at J, with 19 bases between. The CDR3 DNA is TGTGCCAGTACTCTAGGGGGGGGCCGGGAGACCCAGTACTTC. Encoded protein: CASTLGGGRETQYF.

The rearrangement joins TRBV29-1 to TRBJ2-3, with D maybe TRBD1 (6 bases). Germline CDR1 SQVTM, CDR2 ANQGSEA. The CDR3 runs 13 residues. The ends were cut back, 4 bases at V and 7 bases at J, with 15 bases in the middle. CDR3 nucleotides: TGCAGCGTTGTAGGAGTGGGGACAAATACGCAGTATTTT. This translates into CSVVGVGTNTQYF.

Points on this clonotype: The junction does not match germline at one end; this may be a read error. V and J are TRBV20-1 and TRBJ2-2; tentatively, D is TRBD1 (7 bases). Germline V gene data show CDR1 as DFQATT and CDR2 as SNEGSKA (reference sequence). The CDR3 runs 15 residues. The CDR3 is CSAPRQGGNTGKLFF. DNA of the CDR3: TGCAGTGCACCTAGACAGGGAGGAAACACCGGGAAGCTGTTTTTT.

V usage is TRBV11-3 and J usage is TRBJ2-1; D call uncertain. Looked up from germline, CDR1 is SGHNT and CDR2 is YENEEA. Trimming left V 9 bases short and J 6 bases short, with 15 bases between. CDR3 length: 13 residues. CDR3 loop: CARSPSPGNEQFF. The CDR3 DNA follows: TGTGCCAGAAGCCCCTCACCCGGCAATGAGCAGTTCTTC.

On this clonotype: The junction shows a germline mismatch at one end, possibly a read error. This chain connects TRBV4-1 to TRBJ2-7, with 10 bases aligning to TRBD2. Germline-derived CDR1 and CDR2 are MGHRA and YSYEKL. The CDR3 is 16 amino acids. Here the CDR3 reads CASSQDEAGGTYGQYF. The DNA of the CDR3 is TGTGCCAGCAGCCAAGATGAAGCGGGAGGGACCTACGGGCAGTACTTC.

The V and J genes are TRBV11-2 and TRBJ1-6; TRBD1 might be the D (5 bases). Deletions cut 3 bases from V and 12 bases from J, with 18 bases between. CDR3 size: 15 residues. Germline loops: CDR1 SGHAT, CDR2 FQNNGV. The CDR3 here is CASSLMDDSYLPLHF. CDR3 in DNA: TGTGCCAGCAGCTTGATGGACGACAGCTATTTACCCCTCCACTTT.

With respect to this clonotype: One end of the junction is discordant with germline, which a read error may explain. The CDR3 here is CANSRVQASDTGELFF. CDR3 DNA: TGTGCCAACAGCCGAGTACAGGCCAGTGACACCGGGGAGCTGTTTTTT. The V and J genes are TRBV4-2 and TRBJ2-2; D might be TRBD1 (5 bases). CDR1 LGHNA and CDR2 YNFKEQ come from the germline V gene. The CDR3 totals 16 residues.

This clonotype is a singleton in its sample. This sequence may be a read error, since a much larger clone differs from it by one base. This sequence joins TRBV19 and TRBJ2-7; possibly TRBD1 or TRBD2 for D (5 bases each). CDR1 is LNHDA and CDR2 is SQIVND in the germline V gene (reference sequence). Deletions cut 5 bases from V and 3 bases from J, with 14 bases between. CDR3 size: 14 residues. The CDR3 coding sequence is TGTGCCAGTAGTCAACTGGGGGTCGTCTACGAGCAGTACTTC. Protein product: CASSQLGVVYEQYF. The variable domain in full, completed from reference TRBV19 and TRBJ2-7, reads DGGITQSPKYLFRKEGQNVTLSCEQNLNHDAMYWYRQDPGQGLRLIYYSQIVNDFQKGDIAEGYSVSREKKESFPLTVTSAQKNPTAFYLCASSQLGVVYEQYFGPGTRLTVT.

The V and J genes are TRBV12-3 or TRBV12-4 and TRBJ1-2; 7 bases are a match to TRBD1. CDR3 length equals 11 residues. Losses at the gene ends were 8 bases for V and 13 bases for J; bases not matched to a gene: 10. The CDR3 spells CASCRGTDCTF. The DNA of the CDR3 is TGTGCCAGCTGTCGGGGGACAGACTGCACCTTC.

On this clonotype itself: The junction does not match germline at one end; this may be a read error. This chain connects TRBV11-2 to TRBJ2-7; 8 bases agree with TRBD1. This CDR3 is built from 15 residues. CDR1 is SGHAT and CDR2 is FQNNGV in the germline V gene. The CDR3 sequence is CASSPIRDRRHEQYF. The CDR3 bases are TGTGCCAGCAGCCCCATACGGGACAGGAGGCACGAACAGTACTTC.

Of note for this clonotype: With a much larger clone just one base away, this may be a read error. The genes are TRBV6-2 or TRBV6-3 and TRBJ2-7; no firm D call. Germline-derived CDR1 and CDR2 are MNHEY and SVGEGT. V dropped 2 bases and J dropped 0 bases, with 17 bases sitting between them. The CDR3 covers 17 residues. DNA of the CDR3: TGTGCCAGCAGTTACCTACGGCGACGAACTTACTCCTACGAGCAGTACTTC. It specifies CASSYLRRRTYSYEQYF.

This clonotype has a handful of counts. The rearrangement uses TRBV19 and TRBJ2-5, with 7 bases lining up with TRBD1. The CDR3 runs 13 residues. CDR1 and CDR2 (germline): LNHDA, SQIVND (reference sequence). The V segment lost 7 bases and the J segment 5 bases; nucleotides outside the gene matches: 7. The CDR3 loop is CASTATGSETQYF. The CDR3, as DNA: TGTGCCAGTACCGCGACAGGGAGTGAGACCCAGTACTTC.

This chain links TRBV4-1 with TRBJ1-1; tentatively, D is TRBD1 (5 bases). The CDR3 runs 14 residues. The germline V gene has CDR1 MGHRA and CDR2 YSYEKL. Trimming removed 3 bases from V and 4 bases from J, with 12 bases in between. CDR3 protein: CASSQAGWGTEAFF. CDR3 nucleotides: TGCGCCAGCAGCCAGGCAGGGTGGGGCACTGAAGCTTTCTTT.

Note on this clonotype: A clone one base away is much larger, so this may be a read error. The chain employs TRBV20-1 and TRBJ2-1, with D possibly being TRBD2 (6 bases). This CDR3 region has 14 residues. CDR1 DFQATT and CDR2 SNEGSKA come from the germline V gene (reference sequence). DNA for the CDR3: TGCAATGCTAGAGATTGGGGGGAAACTAATGAGCAGTTCTTC. Translated, it gives CNARDWGETNEQFF.

This clonotype was counted once. A read error may account for a junction end that differs from germline. The chain is built from TRBV12-3 or TRBV12-4 and TRBJ1-1, with a possible D match to TRBD1 (5 bases). The CDR3 has 19 amino acids. As DNA, the CDR3 is TGTGCCAGCACCTTAGGGGAGGGCCTTACACTTTACCCTAACACTGAAGCTTCCTTT. Translation gives CASTLGEGLTLYPNTEASF.

Worth noting for this clonotype: This clone may be a read error of a much larger clone one base away. This chain connects TRBV29-1 to TRBJ1-1; D is perhaps TRBD1 (6 bases). V was trimmed by 6 bases and J by 11 bases, leaving 25 bases between them. This CDR3 has 14 amino acids. Germline-derived CDR1 and CDR2 are SQVTM and ANQGSEA. In DNA, the CDR3 is TGCAGCGTGAGACGGGGACATGACCGACTTGGGGCTTTCTTT. It encodes CSVRRGHDRLGAFF.

This clonotype was recorded only once. A read error is possible here, since a much larger clone lies one base away. This rearrangement joins TRBV4-1 to TRBJ2-7; D not resolved. Germline loops: CDR1 MGHRA, CDR2 YSYEKL. The CDR3 is 15 amino acids. V gave up 1 base and J gave up 4 bases, with 14 bases separating them. The CDR3 DNA sequence: TGCGCCAGCAGCCAAGGAGTCGTGAGAGGATACGAGCAGTACTTC. Encoded protein: CASSQGVVRGYEQYF.

With respect to this clonotype: This may stem from a read error, because a much larger clone lies one nucleotide away. J is TRBJ2-1 and V is TRBV6-2 or TRBV6-3; 10 nucleotides line up with TRBD1. CDR1 MNHEY and CDR2 SVGEGT come from the germline V gene. Trimming at V came to 7 bases and at J to 6 bases, leaving 9 bases not matched to a gene. The CDR3 is 15 residues long. The DNA of the CDR3 is TGTGCCAGCAATGGGGGACAGGGGAGGGTCAATGAGCAGTTCTTC. It translates to CASNGGQGRVNEQFF.

A note on this clonotype: A read error may account for a junction end that differs from germline. The gene calls are TRBV11-2 and TRBJ2-1; TRBD2 is a possible D gene (5 bases). This CDR3 contains 15 residues. The germline V gene encodes CDR1 SGHAT and CDR2 FQNNGV. The CDR3 DNA reads as TGTGCCAGCAGGAATGGACCAGAGGGCGACAATGAGCAATTCTTC. Protein sequence: CASRNGPEGDNEQFF.

This clonotype was seen a few times. This clone may be a read error of a much larger clone one base away. The chain's CDR3 is CVSSATTGRGETQYF. The CDR3 coding sequence is TGTGTCAGCAGTGCAACGACAGGGAGGGGAGAGACCCAGTACTTC. The V call is TRBV12-3 or TRBV12-4, the J call TRBJ2-5, with D perhaps given as TRBD1 or TRBD2 (7 bases each). The CDR3 spans 15 residues.

With regard to this clonotype: A junction boundary mismatches the germline segment, possibly from a read error. The chain links TRBV20-1 to TRBJ2-1, with 9 bases lining up with TRBD2. The CDR3 has 14 residues. CDR1 and CDR2 from the germline V gene are DFQATT and SNEGSKA (reference sequence). CDR3 loop: CSAISGRAGNEQFF. CDR3 DNA: TGTAGTGCTATTAGCGGGAGAGCAGGAAATGAGCAGTTCTTC.